These 19 T cell receptor beta chains were sequenced from one sample in a study of tumor-infiltrating lymphocytes in oesophageal squamous cell carcinoma. TCRdb recomputed calls from the PCR reads with MiXCR, one row per CDR3 protein. The sample shows 10,000 or so distinct CDR3 sequences, about 60% of them seen only once. Sequenced: esophageal tumor tissue. These receptor sequences come from a female donor with esophageal squamous cell carcinoma.

The rearrangement links TRBV7-8 to TRBJ2-3; D ambiguous. The J call is in doubt because the DNA end fits TRBJ2-7 better. This CDR3 is 15 amino acids long. Germline-derived CDR1 and CDR2 are SGHVS and FQNEAQ. This chain's CDR3 is CASSPPATVVYEQYF. DNA for the CDR3: TGTGCCAGCAGCCCGCCCGCGACGGTCGTCTACGAGCAGTACTTC.

This rearrangement joins TRBV7-9 to TRBJ2-3; maybe TRBD1 (5 bases). The J call may not be correct, given that the DNA end is closer to TRBJ2-1. The CDR3 has 15 amino acids. Germline V lookup: CDR1 SEHNR, CDR2 FQNEAQ (reference sequence). The CDR3 coding sequence is TGTGCCAGCAAGGACACACGAGAAGAAGGCTACGAGCAGTTCTTC. Protein: CASKDTREEGYEQFF.

This clonotype was recorded at least ten times. The chain recombines TRBV7-2 with TRBJ2-1; TRBD2 aligns across 13 bases. From germline, CDR1 is SGHTA and CDR2 FQGNSA. J was trimmed by 6 bases and V by 3 bases; bases with no gene match: 5. The CDR3 consists of 16 residues. The CDR3 nucleotides read TGTGCCAGCAGCTTGAAACTAGCGGGAGGGTTCAATGAGCAGTTCTTC. Translating gives CASSLKLAGGFNEQFF.

In this sample, this clonotype turned up a few times. The CDR3 sequence: CASSLGQNTGELFF. For the CDR3, the DNA is TGTGCCAGCAGCTTAGGACAGAACACCGGGGAGCTGTTTTTT. The chain joins TRBV7-6 to TRBJ2-2; D unclear. V dropped 1 base and J dropped 1 base, with 4 bases sitting between them. The CDR3 contains 14 residues. Germline V lookup: CDR1 SGHVS, CDR2 FNYEAQ.

This clonotype has a handful of counts. The rearrangement links TRBV2 to TRBJ1-2; TRBD1 might be the D (5 bases). V was pared by 4 bases and J by 2 bases, with 8 bases between. This CDR3 has 13 amino acids. Per germline, CDR1 SNHLY and CDR2 FYNNEI. CDR3 nucleotides: TGTGCCAGCAGTGGGGGCAGCAACTATGGCTACACCTTC. This encodes CASSGGSNYGYTF.

Turning to this clonotype: Because the CDR3's place on the DNA is in doubt, the DNA is left out and the CDR3 is given as listed by TCRdb. This rearrangement joins TRBV7-7 to TRBJ2-4; TRBD1 is the table's D call and was not checked against the DNA. The germline V gene has CDR1 SSHAT and CDR2 FNYEAQ (reference sequence). The CDR3 sequence runs 16 residues, both termini included. The CDR3 loop reads CASSIEQGHYGYTFGF.

In this sample, this clonotype turned up once. The chain uses TRBV7-2 and TRBJ2-5; unclear D gene. From germline, CDR1 is SGHTA and CDR2 FQGNSA. V dropped 2 bases and J dropped 5 bases, with 6 bases sitting between them. The CDR3 totals 12 residues. The CDR3 coding sequence is TGTGCCAGCAGCTTATCATCTGAGACCCAGTACTTC. It specifies CASSLSSETQYF.

This clonotype was seen a handful of times. This chain connects TRBV5-1 to TRBJ2-1, with 8 nucleotides matching TRBD1. This CDR3 spans 13 amino acids. The V segment lost 3 bases and the J segment 7 bases; nucleotides outside the gene matches: 3. Germline CDR1 and CDR2: SGHRS and YFSETQ. The CDR3 loop is CASSWTGSNEQFF. The CDR3 nucleotides are TGCGCCAGCAGCTGGACAGGGTCGAATGAGCAGTTCTTC.

This chain joins TRBV10-2 and TRBJ2-1, with 7 bases identical to TRBD1. The end of the DNA aligns better with TRBJ2-7, so the J call may be wrong. The germline V gene has CDR1 WSHSY and CDR2 SAAADI. This CDR3 has 15 amino acids. CDR3 DNA sequence: TGCGCCAGCAGGGCCAGACAGGGTTTATCCTACGAGCAGTACTTC. Its translation: CASRARQGLSYEQYF.

The J gene is TRBJ2-1, the V gene TRBV7-6; TRBD2 is a possible D gene (7 bases). V lost 5 bases and J 4 bases, leaving 12 bases between the germline ends. The CDR3 has 14 residues. The germline gives CDR1 SGHVS, CDR2 FNYEAQ. DNA of the CDR3: TGTGCCAGCAGCCCCGGGGGGCCTTACAATGAGCAGTTCTTC. Encoded protein: CASSPGGPYNEQFF.

In DNA form, the CDR3 reads TGTGCCAGCATCGGCGGGACCTCCTACGAGCAGTACTTC. This gives the protein CASIGGTSYEQYF. The rearrangement uses TRBV7-6 and TRBJ2-6; weak D call: TRBD2 (6 bases). The J call is in doubt because the DNA end fits TRBJ2-7 better. Germline CDR1 is SGHVS and CDR2 is FNYEAQ. This CDR3 has 13 residues.

Comments on this clonotype: The germline gene is not matched at one end of the junction; a read error may be the cause. This sequence joins TRBV28 and TRBJ1-6; D gene uncertain. The germline V gene encodes CDR1 MDHEN and CDR2 SYDVKM. The CDR3 covers 15 residues. CDR3 region: CASTLGTVANSPLHF. CDR3 sequence (DNA): TGTGCCAGCACTTTAGGTACAGTGGCAAATTCACCCCTCCACTTC.

This clonotype appeared a single time. This rearrangement joins TRBV28 to TRBJ1-6; D uncertain. This CDR3 comprises 13 residues. Trimming removed 7 bases from V and 7 bases from J, with 11 bases in between. Germline loops: CDR1 MDHEN, CDR2 SYDVKM. CDR3 nucleotides: TGTGCCAGCATCGGACGGATAAATTCACCCCTCCACTTT. It specifies CASIGRINSPLHF.

This sequence joins TRBV7-6 and TRBJ2-7; 7 positions match TRBD1. The DNA matches TRBJ1-2 better at its end, which makes the J call doubtful. CDR1 is SGHVS, CDR2 FNYEAQ, per germline. This CDR3 contains 15 residues. CDR3 nucleotides: TGTGCCAGCAGCCGGACAGGAGGCCAGTACTATGGCTACACCTTC. This codes for CASSRTGGQYYGYTF.

The chain carries TRBV11-2 and TRBJ2-3, with D unresolved. Germline CDR1 SGHAT, CDR2 FQNNGV. V was pared by 5 bases and J by 4 bases, with 4 bases between. This CDR3 has 11 residues. The CDR3 nucleotides are TGTGCCAGCAGCCTAGCAGATACGCAGTATTTT. Its translation: CASSLADTQYF.

Of note for this clonotype: This likely comes from a read error, as the CDR3 has no conserved phenylalanine or tryptophan at its end. No DNA is shown, since the ends of the CDR3 on it are uncertain; the CDR3 is the one TCRdb lists. The CDR3 loop is CASSEPEQGSRGYTFGS. The chain uses TRBV6-1 and TRBJ2-1; the tabulated D call, TRBD2, remains unverified against the DNA. Germline assignment: CDR1 MNHNS and CDR2 SASEGT. The CDR3 is 17 amino acids long, termini counted.

This rearrangement joins TRBV7-2 to TRBJ2-3, with TRBD2 matching 9 bases. V trimming: 6 bases; J trimming: 4 bases; junction bases outside the gene matches: 8. The CDR3 loop spans 15 amino acids. CDR1 and CDR2 (germline): SGHTA, FQGNSA. CDR3 residues: CASRMTSGEADTQYF. The CDR3 DNA reads TGTGCCAGCAGGATGACTAGCGGTGAGGCAGATACGCAGTATTTT. Full variable domain (missing parts from reference TRBV7-2 and TRBJ2-3): GAGVSQSPSNKVTEKGKDVELRCDPISGHTALYWYRQSLGQGLEFLIYFQGNSAPDKSGLPSDRFSAERTGGSVSTLTIQRTQQEDSAVYLCASRMTSGEADTQYFGPGTRLTVL.

The chain carries TRBV7-4 and TRBJ2-3; 14 bases are shared with TRBD2. This CDR3 region has 19 residues. The germline CDR1 and CDR2 sequences are SGHVT and SQSDAQ. V dropped 5 bases and J dropped 0; count of bases not matched to a gene: 10. The CDR3, as DNA: TGTGCCAGCAGCCCGCGACTAGCGGGAGGGTCGTCTAGCACAGATACGCAGTATTTT. This codes for CASSPRLAGGSSSTDTQYF.

This chain joins TRBV11-2 and TRBJ2-1; 7 bases map to TRBD2. The CDR3 loop spans 14 amino acids. Germline V gives CDR1 SGHAT, CDR2 FQNNGV. The V gene end was trimmed by 1 base and the J gene end by 7 bases; junction bases not matched to a gene: 4. CDR3 sequence (DNA): TGTGCCAGCAGCTTAGGACTAGCCGGTAATGAGCAGTTCTTC. The encoded protein is CASSLGLAGNEQFF.